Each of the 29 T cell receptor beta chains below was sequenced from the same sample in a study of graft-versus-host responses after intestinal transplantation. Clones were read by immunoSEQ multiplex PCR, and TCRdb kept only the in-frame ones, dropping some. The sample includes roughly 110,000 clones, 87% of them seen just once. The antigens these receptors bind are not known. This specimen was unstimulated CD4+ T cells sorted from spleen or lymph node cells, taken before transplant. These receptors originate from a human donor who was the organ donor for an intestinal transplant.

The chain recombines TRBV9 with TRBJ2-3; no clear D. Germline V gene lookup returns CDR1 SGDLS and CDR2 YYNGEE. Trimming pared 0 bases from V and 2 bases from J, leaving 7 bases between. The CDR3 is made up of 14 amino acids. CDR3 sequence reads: CASSVEIHTDTQYF. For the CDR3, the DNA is TGTGCCAGCAGCGTAGAAATCCACACAGATACGCAGTATTTT.

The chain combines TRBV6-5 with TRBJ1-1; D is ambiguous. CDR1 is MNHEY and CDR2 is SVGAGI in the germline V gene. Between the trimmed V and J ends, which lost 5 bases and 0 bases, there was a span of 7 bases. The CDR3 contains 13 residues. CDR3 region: CASSTGVNTEAFF. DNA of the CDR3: TGTGCCAGCAGTACGGGAGTGAACACTGAAGCTTTCTTT.

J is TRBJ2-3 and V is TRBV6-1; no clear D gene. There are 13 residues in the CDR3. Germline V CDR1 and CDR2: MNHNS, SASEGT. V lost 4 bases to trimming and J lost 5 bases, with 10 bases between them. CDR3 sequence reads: CASSVQLGDTQYF. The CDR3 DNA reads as TGTGCCAGCAGTGTCCAACTTGGAGATACGCAGTATTTT.

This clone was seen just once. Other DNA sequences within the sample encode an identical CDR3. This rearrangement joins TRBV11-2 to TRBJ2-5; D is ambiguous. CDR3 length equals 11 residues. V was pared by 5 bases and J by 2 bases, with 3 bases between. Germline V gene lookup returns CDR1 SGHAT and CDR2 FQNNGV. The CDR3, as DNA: TGTGCCAGCAGCCCTCAAGAGACCCAGTACTTC. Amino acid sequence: CASSPQETQYF.

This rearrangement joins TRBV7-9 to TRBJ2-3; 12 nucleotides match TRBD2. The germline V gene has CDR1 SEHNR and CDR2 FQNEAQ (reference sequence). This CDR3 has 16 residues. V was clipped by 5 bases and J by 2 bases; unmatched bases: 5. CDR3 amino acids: CASSTGLAGFTDTQYF. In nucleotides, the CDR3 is TGTGCCAGCAGCACCGGACTAGCGGGATTCACAGATACGCAGTATTTT.

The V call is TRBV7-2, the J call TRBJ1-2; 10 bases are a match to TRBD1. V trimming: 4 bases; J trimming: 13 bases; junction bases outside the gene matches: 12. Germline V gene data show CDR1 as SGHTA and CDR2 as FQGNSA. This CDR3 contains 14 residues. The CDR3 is CASSSFRQGAGLTF. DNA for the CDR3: TGTGCCAGCAGCTCGTTCAGACAGGGGGCTGGGCTCACCTTC.

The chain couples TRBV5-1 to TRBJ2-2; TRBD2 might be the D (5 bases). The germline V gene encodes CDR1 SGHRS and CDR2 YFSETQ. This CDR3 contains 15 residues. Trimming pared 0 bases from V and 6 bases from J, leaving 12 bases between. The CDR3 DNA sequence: TGCGCCAGCAGCTTGGTTCCGGGAAAGGCCGGGGAGCTGTTTTTT. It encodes CASSLVPGKAGELFF.

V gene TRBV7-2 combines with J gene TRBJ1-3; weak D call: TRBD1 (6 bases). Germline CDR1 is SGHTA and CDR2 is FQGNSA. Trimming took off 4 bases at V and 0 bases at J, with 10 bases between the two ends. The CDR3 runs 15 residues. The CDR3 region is CASSYTGSSGNTIYF. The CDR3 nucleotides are TGTGCCAGCAGCTATACAGGGAGCTCTGGAAACACCATATATTTT.

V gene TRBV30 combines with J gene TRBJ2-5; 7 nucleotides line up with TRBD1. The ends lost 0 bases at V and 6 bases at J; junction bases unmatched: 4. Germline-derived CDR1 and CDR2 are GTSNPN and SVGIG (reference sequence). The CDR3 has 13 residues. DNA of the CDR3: TGTGCCTGGAGTGTAACAGGGGTGAAGACCCAGTACTTC. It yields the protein CAWSVTGVKTQYF.

For the CDR3, the DNA is TGTGCCAGTCAGGCACAGGGCACCGGGGAGCTGTTTTTT. This codes for CASQAQGTGELFF. V and J are TRBV27 and TRBJ2-2, with D possibly being TRBD1 (6 bases). V shed 9 bases and J shed 4 bases, with 12 bases lying between them. In germline, CDR1 is MNHEY, CDR2 SMNVEV (reference sequence). The CDR3 is made up of 13 amino acids.

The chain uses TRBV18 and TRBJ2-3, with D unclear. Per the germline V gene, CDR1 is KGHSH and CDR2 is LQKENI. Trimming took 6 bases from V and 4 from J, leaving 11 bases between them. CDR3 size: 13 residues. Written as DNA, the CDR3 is TGTGCCAGCTCGCCGACCCCGGCAGATACGCAGTATTTT. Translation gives CASSPTPADTQYF.

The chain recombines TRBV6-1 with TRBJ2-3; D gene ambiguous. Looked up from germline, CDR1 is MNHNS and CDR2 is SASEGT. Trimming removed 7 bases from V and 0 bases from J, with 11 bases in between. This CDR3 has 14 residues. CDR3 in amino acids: CASNLAPSTDTQYF. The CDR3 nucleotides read TGTGCCAGCAACCTTGCGCCTAGCACAGATACGCAGTATTTT.

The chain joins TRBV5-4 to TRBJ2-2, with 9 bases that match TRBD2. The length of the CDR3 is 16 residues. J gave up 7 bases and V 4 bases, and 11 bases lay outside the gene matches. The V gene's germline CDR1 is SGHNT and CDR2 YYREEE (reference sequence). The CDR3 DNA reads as TGTGCCAGCAGCACTCGACTAGCGGTTAAAGTCGGGGAGCTGTTTTTT. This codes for CASSTRLAVKVGELFF.

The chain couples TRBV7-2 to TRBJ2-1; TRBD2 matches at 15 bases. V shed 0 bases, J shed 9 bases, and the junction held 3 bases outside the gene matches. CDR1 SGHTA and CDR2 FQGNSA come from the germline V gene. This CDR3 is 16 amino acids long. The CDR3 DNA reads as TGTGCCAGCAGCTTAGCTGGGACTAGCGGGAGGATTGAGCAGTTCTTC. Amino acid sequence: CASSLAGTSGRIEQFF. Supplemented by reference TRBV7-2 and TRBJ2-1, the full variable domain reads GAGVSQSPSNKVTEKGKDVELRCDPISGHTALYWYRQSLGQGLEFLIYFQGNSAPDKSGLPSDRFSAERTGGSVSTLTIQRTQQEDSAVYLCASSLAGTSGRIEQFFGPGTRLTVL.

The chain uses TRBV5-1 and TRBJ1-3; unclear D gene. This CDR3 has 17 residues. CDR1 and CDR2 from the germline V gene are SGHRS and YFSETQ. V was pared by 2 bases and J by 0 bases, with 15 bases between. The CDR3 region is CASSFGSVGLSGNTIYF. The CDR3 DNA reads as TGCGCCAGCAGCTTTGGGTCCGTTGGTCTCTCTGGAAACACCATATATTTT.

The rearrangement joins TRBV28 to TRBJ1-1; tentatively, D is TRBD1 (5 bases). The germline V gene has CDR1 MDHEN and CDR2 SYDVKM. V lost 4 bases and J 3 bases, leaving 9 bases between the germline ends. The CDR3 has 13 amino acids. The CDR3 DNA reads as TGTGCCAGCAGTTGGGACCCATACACTGAAGCTTTCTTT. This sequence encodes CASSWDPYTEAFF.

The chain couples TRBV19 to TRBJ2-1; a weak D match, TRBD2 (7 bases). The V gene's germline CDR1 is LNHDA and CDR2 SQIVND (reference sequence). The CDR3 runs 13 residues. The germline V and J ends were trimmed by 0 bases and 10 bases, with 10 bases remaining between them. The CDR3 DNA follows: TGTGCCAGTAGTATAGATCGCGGGGGCGAGCAGTTCTTC. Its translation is CASSIDRGGEQFF.

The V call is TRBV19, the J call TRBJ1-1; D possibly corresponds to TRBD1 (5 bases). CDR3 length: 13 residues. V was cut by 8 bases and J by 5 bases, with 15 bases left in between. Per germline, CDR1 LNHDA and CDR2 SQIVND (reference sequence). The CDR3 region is CASGYRFQTEAFF. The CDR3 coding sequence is TGTGCCAGTGGCTACAGGTTTCAAACTGAAGCTTTCTTT.

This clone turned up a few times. DNA of the CDR3: TGTGCCAGCAGTGAAAGGGCTCAGTACGAGCAGTACTTC. Residues: CASSERAQYEQYF. The V and J genes are TRBV6-9 and TRBJ2-7; D is ambiguous. Between the trimmed V and J ends, which lost 5 bases and 4 bases, there was a span of 12 bases. Per germline, CDR1 MNHGY and CDR2 SVAAGI. The CDR3 runs to 13 residues.

CDR3 loop: CACPLAGTYEQYF. The CDR3 DNA is TGTGCCTGCCCCTTAGCGGGGACCTACGAGCAGTACTTC. The chain employs TRBV30 and TRBJ2-7; 8 bases are a match to TRBD2. The CDR3 covers 13 residues. V gave up 6 bases and J gave up 2 bases; unmatched junction bases: 6. The germline V gene has CDR1 GTSNPN and CDR2 SVGIG (reference sequence).

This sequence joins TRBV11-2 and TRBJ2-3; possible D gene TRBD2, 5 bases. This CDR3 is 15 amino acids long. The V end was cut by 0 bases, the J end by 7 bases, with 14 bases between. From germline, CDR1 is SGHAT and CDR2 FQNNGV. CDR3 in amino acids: CASSLDLGSPNTQYF. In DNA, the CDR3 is TGTGCCAGCAGCTTAGATCTGGGGAGTCCGAATACGCAGTATTTT. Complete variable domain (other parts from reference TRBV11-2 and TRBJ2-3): EAGVAQSPRYKIIEKRQSVAFWCNPISGHATLYWYQQILGQGPKLLIQFQNNGVVDDSQLPKDRFSAERLKGVDSTLKIQPAKLEDSAVYLCASSLDLGSPNTQYFGPGTRLTVL.

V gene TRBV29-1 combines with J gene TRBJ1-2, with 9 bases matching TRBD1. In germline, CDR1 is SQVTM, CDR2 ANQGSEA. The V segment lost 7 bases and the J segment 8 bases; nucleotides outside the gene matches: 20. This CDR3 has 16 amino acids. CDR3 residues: CSAAGTGSVGIRGYTF. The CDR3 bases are TGCAGCGCAGCCGGGACAGGGAGTGTCGGTATCAGGGGCTACACCTTC.

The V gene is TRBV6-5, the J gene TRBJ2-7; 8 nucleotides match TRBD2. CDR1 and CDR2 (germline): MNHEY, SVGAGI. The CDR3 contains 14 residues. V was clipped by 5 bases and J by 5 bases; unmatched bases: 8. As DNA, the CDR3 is TGTGCCAGCAGTGCGGGGGGCGCATCCCACGAGCAGTACTTC. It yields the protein CASSAGGASHEQYF.

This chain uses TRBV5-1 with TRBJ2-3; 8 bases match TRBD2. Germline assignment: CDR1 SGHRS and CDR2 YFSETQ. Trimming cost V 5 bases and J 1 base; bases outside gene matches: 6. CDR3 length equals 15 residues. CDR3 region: CASRKMTSGTDTQYF. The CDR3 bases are TGCGCCAGCAGAAAGATGACTAGCGGCACAGATACGCAGTATTTT. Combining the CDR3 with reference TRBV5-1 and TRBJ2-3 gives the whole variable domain KAGVTQTPRYLIKTRGQQVTLSCSPISGHRSVSWYQQTPGQGLQFLFEYFSETQRNKGNFPGRFSGRQFSNSRSEMNVSTLELGDSALYLCASRKMTSGTDTQYFGPGTRLTVL.

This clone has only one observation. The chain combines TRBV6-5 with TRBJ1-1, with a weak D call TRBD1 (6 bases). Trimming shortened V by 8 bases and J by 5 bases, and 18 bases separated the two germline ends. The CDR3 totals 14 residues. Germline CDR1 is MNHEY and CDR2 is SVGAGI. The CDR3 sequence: CASQTNRVGTEAFF. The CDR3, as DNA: TGTGCCAGCCAAACCAACAGGGTTGGGACTGAAGCTTTCTTT.

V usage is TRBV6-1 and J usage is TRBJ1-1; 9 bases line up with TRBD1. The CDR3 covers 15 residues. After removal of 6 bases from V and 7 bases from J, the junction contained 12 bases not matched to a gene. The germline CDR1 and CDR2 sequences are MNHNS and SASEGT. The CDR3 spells CASRGTGQTFGEAFF. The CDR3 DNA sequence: TGTGCCAGCAGGGGGACAGGGCAAACCTTCGGTGAAGCTTTCTTT.

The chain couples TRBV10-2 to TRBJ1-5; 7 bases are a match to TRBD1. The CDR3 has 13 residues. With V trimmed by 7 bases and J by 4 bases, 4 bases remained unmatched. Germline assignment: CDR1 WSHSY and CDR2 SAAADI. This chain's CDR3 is CASTGQVNQPQHF. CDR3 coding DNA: TGCGCCAGCACTGGACAGGTTAATCAGCCCCAGCATTTT.

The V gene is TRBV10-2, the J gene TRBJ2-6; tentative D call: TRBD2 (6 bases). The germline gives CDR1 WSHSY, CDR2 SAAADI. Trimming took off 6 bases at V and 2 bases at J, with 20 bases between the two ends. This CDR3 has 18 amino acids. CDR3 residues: CASRPPPGLTPGANVLTF. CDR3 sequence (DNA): TGCGCCAGCAGACCACCACCGGGACTGACCCCTGGGGCCAACGTCCTGACTTTC.

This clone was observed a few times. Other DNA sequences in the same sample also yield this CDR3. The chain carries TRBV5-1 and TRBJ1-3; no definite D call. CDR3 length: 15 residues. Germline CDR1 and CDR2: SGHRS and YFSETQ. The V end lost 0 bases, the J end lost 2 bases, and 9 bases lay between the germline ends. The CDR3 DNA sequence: TGCGCCAGCAGCTTGGTTGCGGGAACTGGAAACACCATATATTTT. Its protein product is CASSLVAGTGNTIYF. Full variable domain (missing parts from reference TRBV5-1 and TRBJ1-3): KAGVTQTPRYLIKTRGQQVTLSCSPISGHRSVSWYQQTPGQGLQFLFEYFSETQRNKGNFPGRFSGRQFSNSRSEMNVSTLELGDSALYLCASSLVAGTGNTIYFGEGSWLTVV.